The 8 T cell receptor beta chains reported below all come from one sample, sequenced in a study of control samples from healthy donors and cancer patients. Sequencing used immunoSEQ multiplex PCR; TCRdb keeps in-frame clones, though not all of them. The table has around 150,000 clones, under 96% seen once. The sequencing sample was made of blood. Receptor source: a woman in her twenties or thirties in good health.

This chain uses TRBV7-9 with TRBJ1-4, with TRBD1 identical over 10 bases. The CDR3 has 15 residues. From germline, CDR1 is SEHNR and CDR2 FQNEAQ (reference sequence). Unmatched junction bases numbered 3, after V lost 3 bases and J lost 5 bases. The CDR3 DNA sequence: TGTGCCAGCAGCTTTGAGGGACAGGGGAATGAAAAACTGTTTTTT. Its protein is CASSFEGQGNEKLFF.

The DNA of the CDR3 is TGTGCCATCAGTGAGTCAATCACAAGATCTCATGGCTACACCTTC. Amino acid sequence: CAISESITRSHGYTF. V and J are TRBV10-3 and TRBJ1-2, with no clear D. V lost 0 bases to trimming and J lost 6 bases, with 14 bases between them. The CDR3 totals 15 residues. Germline CDR1 is ENHRY and CDR2 is SYGVKD.

The genes are TRBV27 and TRBJ1-4, with no clear D. The ends were cut back, 6 bases at V and 8 bases at J, with 13 bases in the middle. Germline V lookup: CDR1 MNHEY, CDR2 SMNVEV (reference sequence). CDR3 length equals 13 residues. The CDR3 protein is CASRYRGEEKLFF. CDR3 sequence (DNA): TGTGCCAGCAGGTACCGGGGAGAGGAAAAACTGTTTTTT.

This chain joins TRBV19 and TRBJ1-4; a weak D match, TRBD1 (6 bases). Germline V gives CDR1 LNHDA, CDR2 SQIVND (reference sequence). The CDR3 has 15 residues. Trimming removed 6 bases from V and 3 bases from J, with 14 bases in between. The CDR3 protein is CASRRNRVANEKLFF. DNA for the CDR3: TGTGCCAGTAGACGCAACAGGGTGGCTAATGAAAAACTGTTTTTT.

The genes are TRBV5-1 and TRBJ2-1, with TRBD1 matching 7 bases. This CDR3 is 17 amino acids long. Germline V gene sequence: CDR1 SGHRS, CDR2 YFSETQ. After removal of 4 bases from V and 0 bases from J, the junction contained 10 bases not matched to a gene. The CDR3 reads CASSRPQTGSSYNEQFF. CDR3 nucleotide sequence: TGCGCCAGCAGCCGCCCCCAGACAGGGAGCTCCTACAATGAGCAGTTCTTC.

V and J are TRBV6-4 and TRBJ2-6; 7 nucleotides line up with TRBD1. V dropped 8 bases and J dropped 4; count of bases not matched to a gene: 2. The length of the CDR3 is 13 residues. Germline CDR1 and CDR2: MRHNA and SNTAGT. The CDR3 DNA sequence: TGTGCCAGCGGGGGACAGGGGGCCAACGTCCTGACTTTC. Amino acid sequence: CASGGQGANVLTF.

The CDR3 here is CASSFWTNTEAFF. DNA for the CDR3: TGCGCCAGCAGCTTCTGGACGAACACTGAAGCTTTCTTT. This chain links TRBV5-1 with TRBJ1-1; D remains ambiguous. The germline V gene has CDR1 SGHRS and CDR2 YFSETQ. The CDR3 totals 13 residues. The V end lost 2 bases, the J end lost 1 base, and 6 bases lay between the germline ends.

The gene calls are TRBV6-2 or TRBV6-3 and TRBJ2-5; 10 bases line up with TRBD2. J lost 7 bases, V lost 5 bases, and 4 bases had no gene match. Germline V gene sequence: CDR1 MNHEY, CDR2 SVGEGT. This CDR3 has 13 residues. The CDR3 nucleotides are TGTGCCAGCAGTACACTAGCGGGACTGACCCAGTACTTC. Encoded protein: CASSTLAGLTQYF.